This TCR beta chain stems from a study of glioma-infiltrating T cells. Germline V gene lookup returns CDR1 SGHAT and CDR2 FQNNGV. CDR3 length: 13 amino acids. V lost 1 base to trimming and J lost 6 bases, with 9 bases between them. As regards this clonotype: The antigen is undetermined.

TCR alpha and beta CDR3 regions were amplified from RNA using iRepertoire nested multiplex PCR. One-step reverse transcription and amplification started from approximately 100-400 ng of tissue mRNA or PBMC total RNA. One entry per CDR3 protein results from TCRdb running MiXCR on the multiplex PCR reads. The sample carries about 140,000 distinct CDR3 sequences, around 42% recorded once. Study conclusions and caveats: Only very few CDR3 sequences appeared in both tissue and blood. Tissue-blood divergence was below expectation in non-neoplastic patients, above in gliomas.

Sequencing was carried out using glioma tissue, nonneoplastic brain tissue, or PBMCs (not recorded which). The source of this sequence is a human donor with low-grade glioma or glioblastoma, undergoing nonglioma brain surgery, or in good health (not recorded which). The rearrangement links TRBV11-2 to TRBJ1-2, with D possibly matching TRBD1 (6 bases). In DNA form, the CDR3 reads TGTGCCAGCAGCTTAGGATCAGGGGATGGCTACACCTTC. Protein: CASSLGSGDGYTF.